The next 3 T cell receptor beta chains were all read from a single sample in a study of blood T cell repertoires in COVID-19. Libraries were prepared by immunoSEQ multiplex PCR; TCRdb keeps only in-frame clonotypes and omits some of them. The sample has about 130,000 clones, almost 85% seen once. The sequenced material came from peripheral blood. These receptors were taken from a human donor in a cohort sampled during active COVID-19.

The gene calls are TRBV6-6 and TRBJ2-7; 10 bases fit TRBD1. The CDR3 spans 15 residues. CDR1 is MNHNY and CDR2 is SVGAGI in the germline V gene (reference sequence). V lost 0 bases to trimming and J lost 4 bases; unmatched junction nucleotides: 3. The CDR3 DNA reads TGTGCCAGCAGTTACTCGACAGGGGGCGATTACGAGCAGTACTTC. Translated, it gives CASSYSTGGDYEQYF.

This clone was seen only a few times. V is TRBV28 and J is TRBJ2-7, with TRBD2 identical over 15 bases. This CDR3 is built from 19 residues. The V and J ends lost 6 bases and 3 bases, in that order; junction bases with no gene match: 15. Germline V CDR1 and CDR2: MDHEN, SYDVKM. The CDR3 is CASRKVAGTSGGIRYEQYF. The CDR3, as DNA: TGTGCCAGCAGAAAGGTAGCCGGGACTAGCGGGGGGATCCGCTACGAGCAGTACTTC.

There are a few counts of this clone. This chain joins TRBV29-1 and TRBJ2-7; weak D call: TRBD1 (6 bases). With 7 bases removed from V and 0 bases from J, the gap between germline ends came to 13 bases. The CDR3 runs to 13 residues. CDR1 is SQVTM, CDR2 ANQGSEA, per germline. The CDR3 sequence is CSGSRGSSYEQYF. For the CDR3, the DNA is TGCAGCGGGTCCAGGGGAAGCTCCTACGAGCAGTACTTC.